This T cell receptor (beta chain) was identified during a study of naive CD8 T cells in extremely preterm neonates. Extremely preterm births at about 22-27 weeks of gestation supplied the samples. Sorted cells: live naive CD8+ T cells, CD45RA+CCR7+, Annexin V-negative. The CDR3 extends over 16 amino acids. The V gene's germline CDR1 is SGHTA and CDR2 FQGNSA. The germline V and J ends were trimmed by 1 base and 2 bases, with 13 bases remaining between them. Study-level results: Compared with older groups, preterm CDR3s were shorter, with fewer N additions and less trimming. Productive template counts varied among preterm samples, a noted limitation.

On this clone itself: Its antigen is unknown.

The assay was immunoSEQ multiplex PCR, and TCRdb's table has in-frame clones only and misses some. The profile shows roughly 5,200 clones, 90% to 95% of them singletons. The sample was naive CD8+ T cells from cord blood. The receptor's source is a boy who was born preterm. The chain couples TRBV7-2 to TRBJ2-3; D unclear. In nucleotides, the CDR3 is TGTGCCAGCAGCTTAGTGCTAAGGGCCTTCACAGATACGCAGTATTTT. It translates to CASSLVLRAFTDTQYF.